These 30 T cell receptor beta chains share one sample of origin, sequenced in a study of blood T cell repertoires in COVID-19. Sequenced by immunoSEQ multiplex PCR; TCRdb stores in-frame clones only, minus some. The data show some 25,000 clones, 90% to 95% seen once. The sequenced sample consisted of peripheral blood. Receptor source: a woman between 45 and 65 years old with active COVID-19.

Turning to this clone: Other nucleotide sequences from this sample produce the same CDR3. The rearrangement links TRBV19 to TRBJ2-3; 12 nucleotides line up with TRBD2. There are 15 residues in the CDR3. In germline, CDR1 is LNHDA, CDR2 SQIVND (reference sequence). Trimming cost V 6 bases and J 5 bases; bases outside gene matches: 6. The CDR3 region is CASSLLAGGRDTQYF. CDR3 DNA: TGTGCCAGTAGCCTACTAGCGGGGGGTCGAGATACGCAGTATTTT.

The V gene is TRBV4-1, the J gene TRBJ1-1; tentatively, D is TRBD1 (6 bases). Germline V gene sequence: CDR1 MGHRA, CDR2 YSYEKL. V gave up 0 bases and J gave up 11 bases, with 19 bases separating them. The CDR3 is 15 amino acids. CDR3 in DNA: TGCGCCAGCAGCCAAGACGGTGCTACAGGGATTTCGGCTTTCTTT. It is translated as CASSQDGATGISAFF.

This chain uses TRBV24-1 with TRBJ2-2; 9 positions agree with TRBD2. CDR3 size: 16 residues. The junction had 4 bases not matched to a gene; V was cut back by 3 bases and J by 3 bases. Per germline, CDR1 KGHDR and CDR2 SFDVKD. CDR3 in amino acids: CATSDPTSGDTGELFF. DNA for the CDR3: TGTGCCACCAGTGATCCGACTAGCGGAGACACCGGGGAGCTGTTTTTT.

The J gene is TRBJ2-7, the V gene TRBV29-1, with 7 bases matching TRBD1. Germline V gene lookup returns CDR1 SQVTM and CDR2 ANQGSEA. The CDR3 loop spans 13 amino acids. The J segment lost 5 bases and the V segment lost 6 bases, leaving 10 bases of the junction unmatched. The CDR3 DNA reads as TGCAGCGTCCGGGACAGTCGAGCCAACGAGCAGTACTTC. It yields the protein CSVRDSRANEQYF.

The gene calls are TRBV12-3 or TRBV12-4 and TRBJ2-5; possible D gene TRBD2, 7 bases. Trimming left V 6 bases short and J 5 bases short, with 13 bases between. This CDR3 has 13 amino acids. The CDR3 spells CASRRGAEETQYF. The CDR3, as DNA: TGTGCCAGCAGACGGGGGGCAGAGGAGACCCAGTACTTC.

The chain employs TRBV28 and TRBJ1-2; D unclear. This CDR3 is built from 12 residues. V was shortened by 5 bases and J by 0 bases, with 4 bases between the two germline ends. Looked up from germline, CDR1 is MDHEN and CDR2 is SYDVKM. The CDR3 DNA follows: TGTGCCAGCAGTCGTGCTAACTATGGCTACACCTTC. Amino acid sequence: CASSRANYGYTF.

The chain employs TRBV19 and TRBJ1-3; tentative D call: TRBD1 (5 bases). The length of the CDR3 is 15 residues. Deletions cut 6 bases from V and 7 bases from J, with 19 bases between. CDR1 and CDR2 from the germline V gene are LNHDA and SQIVND (reference sequence). The CDR3 here is CASSGPIGGLNTIYF. The CDR3 region has the DNA TGTGCCAGTAGCGGACCCATCGGGGGACTCAACACCATATATTTT.

The rearrangement links TRBV5-1 to TRBJ2-3; no clear D gene. The CDR3 extends over 14 amino acids. CDR1 is SGHRS and CDR2 is YFSETQ in the germline V gene. Trimming cost V 4 bases and J 2 bases, with 11 bases left between them. The CDR3 DNA is TGCGCCAGCAGCCCCAATACCTACACAGATACGCAGTATTTT. This translates into CASSPNTYTDTQYF.

The chain has TRBV6-4 and TRBJ1-5; TRBD1 is a possible D gene (6 bases). The CDR3 is 14 amino acids. V was clipped by 3 bases and J by 6 bases, with 12 bases between them. Per the germline V gene, CDR1 is MRHNA and CDR2 is SNTAGT. The CDR3 sequence is CASSEQGSGQPQHF. The CDR3 DNA sequence: TGTGCCAGCAGTGAACAGGGAAGTGGTCAGCCCCAGCATTTT.

The chain employs TRBV4-1 and TRBJ2-3, with D possibly TRBD2 on 5 matching bases. Germline V gene sequence: CDR1 MGHRA, CDR2 YSYEKL. There are 20 residues in the CDR3. V lost 5 bases to trimming and J lost 3 bases, with 30 bases between them. The CDR3 protein is CASSSDPADSGISGTDTQYF. The CDR3 coding sequence is TGCGCCAGCAGCTCTGACCCGGCGGACTCCGGTATTTCTGGGACAGATACGCAGTATTTT.

This clone was found a few times. The CDR3 DNA follows: TGTGCCAGCAGTGAATACAGGGTGGATCAGCCCCAGCATTTT. Translating it yields CASSEYRVDQPQHF. The gene calls are TRBV2 and TRBJ1-5, with D possibly TRBD1 on 6 matching bases. Trimming took 2 bases from V and 5 from J, leaving 10 bases between them. The CDR3 totals 14 residues. The germline gives CDR1 SNHLY, CDR2 FYNNEI.

The chain combines TRBV29-1 with TRBJ2-1; 8 nucleotides agree with TRBD2. The ends lost 7 bases at V and 7 bases at J; junction bases unmatched: 6. CDR1 SQVTM and CDR2 ANQGSEA come from the germline V gene. CDR3 length: 12 amino acids. CDR3 region: CSAKTSVNEQFF. In nucleotides, the CDR3 is TGCAGCGCCAAGACTAGCGTGAATGAGCAGTTCTTC.

The chain joins TRBV9 to TRBJ1-1; D may be TRBD1 (6 bases). Germline assignment: CDR1 SGDLS and CDR2 YYNGEE. This CDR3 spans 14 amino acids. Trimming removed 3 bases from V and 1 base from J, with 10 bases in between. CDR3 DNA: TGTGCCAGCAGCGGGGGACAACCGAACACTGAAGCTTTCTTT. Amino acid sequence: CASSGGQPNTEAFF.

V and J are TRBV29-1 and TRBJ1-2, with D maybe TRBD1 (5 bases). V lost 2 bases and J lost 3, with 19 bases in between. Looked up from germline, CDR1 is SQVTM and CDR2 is ANQGSEA. This CDR3 is built from 16 residues. The chain's CDR3 is CSVEWYSGGTHYGYTF. Here the CDR3 DNA reads TGCAGCGTTGAATGGTATAGTGGAGGGACCCACTATGGCTACACCTTC.

J is TRBJ1-2 and V is TRBV4-1; D call uncertain. Germline V CDR1 and CDR2: MGHRA, YSYEKL. Trimming shortened V by 0 bases and J by 5 bases, and 7 bases separated the two germline ends. This CDR3 region has 13 residues. CDR3 sequence (DNA): TGCGCCAGCAGCCAAGATTCCCGTTATGGCTACACCTTC. Protein: CASSQDSRYGYTF.

V and J are TRBV2 and TRBJ1-6; D may be TRBD1 (5 bases). Per germline, CDR1 SNHLY and CDR2 FYNNEI. This CDR3 has 12 residues. Trimming shortened V by 6 bases and J by 14 bases, and 14 bases separated the two germline ends. This chain's CDR3 is CASSAFLTALHF. The CDR3 DNA reads TGTGCCAGCAGCGCTTTCCTGACAGCCCTCCACTTT.

V and J are TRBV10-3 and TRBJ2-3, with TRBD2 identical over 7 bases. There are 13 residues in the CDR3. CDR1 and CDR2 (germline): ENHRY, SYGVKD. The J segment lost 3 bases and the V segment lost 10 bases, leaving 7 bases of the junction unmatched. CDR3 protein: CATEVGGTDTQYF. CDR3 bases: TGTGCCACCGAAGTGGGGGGGACAGATACGCAGTATTTT.

The chain recombines TRBV7-2 with TRBJ2-1; 8 nucleotides align to TRBD2. Trimming removed 2 bases from V and 9 bases from J; junction bases left unmatched: 21. CDR1 is SGHTA, CDR2 FQGNSA, per germline. The length of the CDR3 is 19 residues. The CDR3 protein is CASSLLLLFRGGTPREQFF. The CDR3 bases are TGTGCCAGCAGCTTACTGCTTCTTTTCCGGGGGGGGACCCCGCGTGAGCAGTTCTTC. The whole variable domain, remainder taken from reference TRBV7-2 and TRBJ2-1, is GAGVSQSPSNKVTEKGKDVELRCDPISGHTALYWYRQSLGQGLEFLIYFQGNSAPDKSGLPSDRFSAERTGGSVSTLTIQRTQQEDSAVYLCASSLLLLFRGGTPREQFFGPGTRLTVL.

The chain couples TRBV28 to TRBJ1-2; D gene unclear. CDR3 length: 13 residues. Germline lookup yields CDR1 MDHEN and CDR2 SYDVKM. V lost 3 bases and J lost 2, with 7 bases in between. CDR3 protein: CASSFGVNYGYTF. CDR3 nucleotides: TGTGCCAGCAGTTTCGGAGTAAACTATGGCTACACCTTC.

The chain couples TRBV9 to TRBJ2-1; D remains ambiguous. This CDR3 contains 13 residues. Trimming took 1 base from V and 5 from J, leaving 7 bases between them. Per the germline V gene, CDR1 is SGDLS and CDR2 is YYNGEE. The CDR3 DNA reads as TGTGCCAGCAGCGTACGACTGAACAATGAGCAGTTCTTC. Encoded protein: CASSVRLNNEQFF.

The chain recombines TRBV3-1 (or the pseudogene TRBV3-2) with TRBJ2-7; 8 nucleotides align to TRBD2. The CDR3 runs 16 residues. Germline trimming cut 0 bases from V and 9 bases from J; bases unmatched to any gene: 13. CDR1 and CDR2 (germline): LGHDT, YNNKEL (reference sequence). CDR3 region: CASSQDPLAGSRWQYV. CDR3 DNA sequence: TGTGCCAGCAGCCAAGATCCATTAGCGGGGAGTAGGTGGCAGTACGTC.

This clone showed up just once. The chain joins TRBV6-2 or TRBV6-3 to TRBJ2-5; 9 bases agree with TRBD2. Germline lookup yields CDR1 MNHEY and CDR2 SVGEGT. Germline trimming cut 3 bases from V and 7 bases from J; bases unmatched to any gene: 9. This CDR3 has 15 residues. CDR3 in amino acids: CASSYSGGTLRTQYF. The CDR3 DNA reads TGTGCCAGCAGTTATAGCGGGGGAACCTTAAGGACCCAGTACTTC.

The chain couples TRBV14 to TRBJ2-2, with a possible D match to TRBD1 (7 bases). Germline V gives CDR1 SGHDN, CDR2 FVKESK. The CDR3 extends over 15 amino acids. Trimming removed 5 bases at V and 4 bases at J, with 14 bases between. The CDR3 sequence: CASSNRQGGTGELFF. In nucleotides, the CDR3 is TGTGCCAGCAGCAACAGACAGGGAGGCACCGGGGAGCTGTTTTTT.

The rearrangement links TRBV28 to TRBJ1-1; D is possibly TRBD1 (5 bases). V dropped 3 bases and J dropped 0 bases, with 5 bases sitting between them. This CDR3 contains 13 residues. Germline V gives CDR1 MDHEN, CDR2 SYDVKM. CDR3 in amino acids: CASSLTVNTEAFF. In nucleotides, the CDR3 is TGTGCCAGCAGTTTGACAGTGAACACTGAAGCTTTCTTT. Drawing the rest from reference TRBV28 and TRBJ1-1, the complete variable domain is DVKVTQSSRYLVKRTGEKVFLECVQDMDHENMFWYRQDPGLGLRLIYFSYDVKMKEKGDIPEGYSVSREKKERFSLILESASTNQTSMYLCASSLTVNTEAFFGQGTRLTVV.

In its sample, this clone was seen a few times. The V call is TRBV7-2, the J call TRBJ1-1; D is ambiguous. The CDR3 covers 13 residues. Trimming left V 3 bases short and J 3 bases short, with 8 bases between. Looked up from germline, CDR1 is SGHTA and CDR2 is FQGNSA. The CDR3 nucleotides are TGTGCCAGCAGCTTTACTCAGGACACTGAAGCTTTCTTT. Its protein is CASSFTQDTEAFF.

This rearrangement joins TRBV27 to TRBJ1-1, with D uncertain. Trimming cost V 7 bases and J 0 bases, with 15 bases left between them. Germline loops: CDR1 MNHEY, CDR2 SMNVEV (reference sequence). The CDR3 extends over 15 amino acids. CDR3 sequence reads: CASTRVPFLNTEAFF. The CDR3, as DNA: TGTGCCAGCACCCGAGTCCCATTTTTGAACACTGAAGCTTTCTTT.

The rearrangement links TRBV7-2 to TRBJ2-7, with 7 positions matching TRBD2. The CDR3 sequence is 14 residues long. With V trimmed by 5 bases and J by 3 bases, 7 bases remained unmatched. Germline CDR1 SGHTA, CDR2 FQGNSA. This chain's CDR3 is CASSRASGGYEQYF. The CDR3 region has the DNA TGTGCCAGCAGCAGGGCTAGCGGAGGCTACGAGCAGTACTTC.

This chain joins TRBV19 and TRBJ1-1, with TRBD1 as a possible D gene (5 bases). This CDR3 comprises 13 residues. V lost 4 bases and J lost 5, with 11 bases in between. Germline V gene lookup returns CDR1 LNHDA and CDR2 SQIVND (reference sequence). DNA of the CDR3: TGTGCCAGTAGTACGGGCAGGGAAACTGAAGCTTTCTTT. This encodes CASSTGRETEAFF. The complete variable domain, with remaining parts taken from reference TRBV19 and TRBJ1-1, reads DGGITQSPKYLFRKEGQNVTLSCEQNLNHDAMYWYRQDPGQGLRLIYYSQIVNDFQKGDIAEGYSVSREKKESFPLTVTSAQKNPTAFYLCASSTGRETEAFFGQGTRLTVV.

The chain links TRBV6-1 to TRBJ1-2, with 8 positions matching TRBD1. The CDR3 is made up of 16 amino acids. The germline CDR1 and CDR2 sequences are MNHNS and SASEGT. J was trimmed by 2 bases and V by 3 bases; bases with no gene match: 8. This chain's CDR3 is CASSEGGAGGNYGYTF. In nucleotides, the CDR3 is TGTGCCAGCAGTGAGGGGGGGGCAGGGGGCAACTATGGCTACACCTTC.

This chain uses TRBV6-6 with TRBJ1-5; the D gene is possibly TRBD1 (5 bases). Germline assignment: CDR1 MNHNY and CDR2 SVGAGI (reference sequence). The V gene lost 0 bases and the J gene lost 2 bases, with 11 bases spanning the gap. This CDR3 is built from 16 residues. CDR3 sequence (DNA): TGTGCCAGCAGTTACTCTGGGGCTGGCGGCAATCAGCCCCAGCATTTT. Its protein is CASSYSGAGGNQPQHF.